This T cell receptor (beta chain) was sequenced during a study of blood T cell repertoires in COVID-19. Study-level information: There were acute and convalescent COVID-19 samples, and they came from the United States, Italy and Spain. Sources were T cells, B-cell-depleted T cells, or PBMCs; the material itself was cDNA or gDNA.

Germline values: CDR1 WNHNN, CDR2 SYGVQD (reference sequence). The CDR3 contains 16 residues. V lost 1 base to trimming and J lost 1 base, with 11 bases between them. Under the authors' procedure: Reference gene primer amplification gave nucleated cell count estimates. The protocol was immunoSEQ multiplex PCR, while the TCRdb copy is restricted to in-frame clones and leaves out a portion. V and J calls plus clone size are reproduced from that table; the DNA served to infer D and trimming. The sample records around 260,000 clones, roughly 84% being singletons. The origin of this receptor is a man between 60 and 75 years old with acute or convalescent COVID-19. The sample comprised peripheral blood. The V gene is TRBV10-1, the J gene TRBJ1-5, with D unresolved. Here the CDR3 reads CASSEWAGPSNQPQHF. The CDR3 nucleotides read TGCGCCAGCAGTGAGTGGGCAGGTCCGAGCAATCAGCCCCAGCATTTT.